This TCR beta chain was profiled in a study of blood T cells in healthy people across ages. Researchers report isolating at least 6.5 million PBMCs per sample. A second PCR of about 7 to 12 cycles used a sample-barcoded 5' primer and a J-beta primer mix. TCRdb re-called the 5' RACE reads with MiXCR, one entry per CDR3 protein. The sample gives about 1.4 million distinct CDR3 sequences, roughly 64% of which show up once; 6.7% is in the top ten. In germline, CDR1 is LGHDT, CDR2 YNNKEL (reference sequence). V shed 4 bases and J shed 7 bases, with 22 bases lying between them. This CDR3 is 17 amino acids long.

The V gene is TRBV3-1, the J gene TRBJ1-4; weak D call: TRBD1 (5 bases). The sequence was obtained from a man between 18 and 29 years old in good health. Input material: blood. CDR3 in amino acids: CASSRSPGAVRGEKLFF. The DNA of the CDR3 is TGTGCCAGCAGCCGTAGTCCTGGGGCCGTACGCGGTGAAAAACTGTTTTTT.